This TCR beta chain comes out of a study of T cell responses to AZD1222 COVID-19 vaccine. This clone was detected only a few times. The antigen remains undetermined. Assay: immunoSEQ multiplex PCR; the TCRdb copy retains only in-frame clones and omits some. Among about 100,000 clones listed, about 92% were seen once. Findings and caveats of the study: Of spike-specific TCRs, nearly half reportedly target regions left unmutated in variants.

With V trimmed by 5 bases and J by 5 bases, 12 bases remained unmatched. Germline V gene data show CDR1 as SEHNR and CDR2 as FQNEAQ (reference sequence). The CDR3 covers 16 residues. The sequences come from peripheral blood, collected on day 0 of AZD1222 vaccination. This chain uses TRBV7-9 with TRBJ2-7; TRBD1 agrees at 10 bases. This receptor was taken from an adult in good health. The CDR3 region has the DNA TGTGCCAGCAGCCCCCGAGGGGGACAGGGGACCGACGAGCAGTACTTC. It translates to CASSPRGGQGTDEQYF.